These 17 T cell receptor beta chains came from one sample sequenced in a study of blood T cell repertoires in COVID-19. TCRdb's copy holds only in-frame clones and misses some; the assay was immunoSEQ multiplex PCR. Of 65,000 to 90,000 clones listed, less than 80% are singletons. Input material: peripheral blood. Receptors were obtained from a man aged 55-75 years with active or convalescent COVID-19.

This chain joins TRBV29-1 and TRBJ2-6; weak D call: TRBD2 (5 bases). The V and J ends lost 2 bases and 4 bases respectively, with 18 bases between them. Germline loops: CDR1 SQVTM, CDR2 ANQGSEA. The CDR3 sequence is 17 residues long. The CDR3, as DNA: TGCAGCGTTGAAAGAATCCGGGGTGCGCCCGGGGCCAACGTCCTGACTTTC. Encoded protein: CSVERIRGAPGANVLTF.

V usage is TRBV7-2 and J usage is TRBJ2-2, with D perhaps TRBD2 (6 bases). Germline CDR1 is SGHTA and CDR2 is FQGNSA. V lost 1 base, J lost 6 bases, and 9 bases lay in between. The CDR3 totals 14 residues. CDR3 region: CASSLGGDSGELFF. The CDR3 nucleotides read TGTGCCAGCAGCTTAGGAGGGGACTCCGGGGAGCTGTTTTTT.

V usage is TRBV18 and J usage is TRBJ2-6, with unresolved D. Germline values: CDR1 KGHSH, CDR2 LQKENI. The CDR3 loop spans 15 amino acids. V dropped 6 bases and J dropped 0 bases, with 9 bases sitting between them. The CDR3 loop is CASSRDNSGANVLTF. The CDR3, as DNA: TGTGCCAGCTCTAGAGACAACTCTGGGGCCAACGTCCTGACTTTC.

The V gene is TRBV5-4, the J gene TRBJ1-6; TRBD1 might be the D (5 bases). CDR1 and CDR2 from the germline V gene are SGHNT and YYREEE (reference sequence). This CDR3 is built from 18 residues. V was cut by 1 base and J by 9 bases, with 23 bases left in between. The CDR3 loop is CASSLKSGKTSGFSPLHF. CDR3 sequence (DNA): TGTGCCAGCAGCTTGAAGTCAGGGAAGACGTCGGGTTTTTCACCCCTCCACTTT.

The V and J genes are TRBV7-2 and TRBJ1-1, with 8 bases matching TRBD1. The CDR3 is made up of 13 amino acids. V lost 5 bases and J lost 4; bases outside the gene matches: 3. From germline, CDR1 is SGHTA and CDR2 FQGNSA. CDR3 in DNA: TGTGCCAGCAGCCCCACAGGGGGCACTGAAGCTTTCTTT. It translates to CASSPTGGTEAFF.

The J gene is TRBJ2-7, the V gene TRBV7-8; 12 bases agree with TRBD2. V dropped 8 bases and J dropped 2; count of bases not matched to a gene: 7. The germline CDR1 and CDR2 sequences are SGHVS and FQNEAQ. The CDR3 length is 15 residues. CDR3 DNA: TGTGCCAGCCTGAAAGCTAGCGGGGGGGCCTACGAGCAGTACTTC. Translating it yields CASLKASGGAYEQYF.

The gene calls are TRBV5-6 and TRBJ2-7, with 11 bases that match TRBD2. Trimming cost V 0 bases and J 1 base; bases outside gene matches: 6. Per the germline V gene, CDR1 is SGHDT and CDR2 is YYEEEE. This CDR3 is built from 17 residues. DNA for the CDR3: TGTGCCAGCAGCTTGGTTACTAGCGGGGGCGGGTCCTACGAGCAGTACTTC. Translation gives CASSLVTSGGGSYEQYF.

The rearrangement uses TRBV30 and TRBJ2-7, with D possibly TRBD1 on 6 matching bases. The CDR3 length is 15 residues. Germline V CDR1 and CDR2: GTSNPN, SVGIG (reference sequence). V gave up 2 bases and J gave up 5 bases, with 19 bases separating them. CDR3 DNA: TGTGCCTGGAGTCCACCCGTTGTGGGGGCCCACGAGCAGTACTTC. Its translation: CAWSPPVVGAHEQYF.

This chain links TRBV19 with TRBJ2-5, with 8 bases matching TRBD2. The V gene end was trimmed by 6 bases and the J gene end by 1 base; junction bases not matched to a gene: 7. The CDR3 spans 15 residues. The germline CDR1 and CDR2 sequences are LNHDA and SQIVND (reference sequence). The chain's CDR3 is CASRERGPGQETQYF. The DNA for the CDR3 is TGTGCCAGTAGGGAGCGGGGGCCGGGCCAAGAGACCCAGTACTTC.

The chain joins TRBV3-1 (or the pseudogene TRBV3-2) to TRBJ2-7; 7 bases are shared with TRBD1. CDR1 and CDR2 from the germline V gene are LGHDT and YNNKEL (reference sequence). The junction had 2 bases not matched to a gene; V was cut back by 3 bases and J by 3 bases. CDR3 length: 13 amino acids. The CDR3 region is CASSQAGGYEQYF. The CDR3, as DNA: TGTGCCAGCAGCCAGGCAGGGGGCTACGAGCAGTACTTC.

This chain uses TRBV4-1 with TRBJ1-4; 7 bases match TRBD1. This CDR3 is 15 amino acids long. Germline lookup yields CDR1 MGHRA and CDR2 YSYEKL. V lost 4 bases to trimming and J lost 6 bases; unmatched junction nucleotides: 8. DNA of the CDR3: TGCGCCAGCAGCCCTCCCGGGACAGCTTATGAAAAACTGTTTTTT. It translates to CASSPPGTAYEKLFF.

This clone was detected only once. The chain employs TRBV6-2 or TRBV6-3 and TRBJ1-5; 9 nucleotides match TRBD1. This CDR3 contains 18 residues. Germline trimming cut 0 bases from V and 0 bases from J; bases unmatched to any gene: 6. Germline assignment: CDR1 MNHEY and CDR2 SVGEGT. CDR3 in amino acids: CASSYSRDRGYSNQPQHF. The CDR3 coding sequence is TGTGCCAGCAGTTACTCGCGCGACAGGGGGTATAGCAATCAGCCCCAGCATTTT.

The CDR3 bases are TGTGCCATCAGTGAGCCGACTAGCGGAGTATACAATGAGCAGTTCTTC. Protein product: CAISEPTSGVYNEQFF. The chain carries TRBV10-3 and TRBJ2-1, with 9 bases matching TRBD2. CDR1 and CDR2 (germline): ENHRY, SYGVKD. The CDR3 contains 16 residues. The V gene end was trimmed by 2 bases and the J gene end by 4 bases; junction bases not matched to a gene: 6.

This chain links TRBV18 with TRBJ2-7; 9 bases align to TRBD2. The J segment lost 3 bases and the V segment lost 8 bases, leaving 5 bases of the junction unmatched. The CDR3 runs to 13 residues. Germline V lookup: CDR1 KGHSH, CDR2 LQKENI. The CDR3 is CASRRTSDYEQYF. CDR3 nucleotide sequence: TGTGCCAGCCGACGGACTAGCGACTACGAGCAGTACTTC. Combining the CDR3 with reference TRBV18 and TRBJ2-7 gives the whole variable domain NAGVMQNPRHLVRRRGQEARLRCSPMKGHSHVYWYRQLPEEGLKFMVYLQKENIIDESGMPKERFSAEFPKEGPSILRIQQVVRGDSAAYFCASRRTSDYEQYFGPGTRLTVT.

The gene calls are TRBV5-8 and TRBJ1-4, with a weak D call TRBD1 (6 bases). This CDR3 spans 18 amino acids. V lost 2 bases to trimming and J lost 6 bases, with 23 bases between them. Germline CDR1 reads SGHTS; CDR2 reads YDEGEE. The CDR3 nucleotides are TGTGCCAGCAGCTTTTTGCTTGGGAGCGGGACACCTGATGAAAAACTGTTTTTT. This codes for CASSFLLGSGTPDEKLFF.

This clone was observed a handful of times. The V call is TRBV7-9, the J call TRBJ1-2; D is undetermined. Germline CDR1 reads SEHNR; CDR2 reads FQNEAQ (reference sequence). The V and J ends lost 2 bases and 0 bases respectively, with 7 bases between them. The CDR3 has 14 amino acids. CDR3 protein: CASSLQAANYGYTF. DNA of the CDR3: TGTGCCAGCAGCTTACAGGCAGCTAACTATGGCTACACCTTC. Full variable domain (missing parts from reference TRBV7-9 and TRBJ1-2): DTGVSQNPRHKITKRGQNVTFRCDPISEHNRLYWYRQTLGQGPEFLTYFQNEAQLEKSRLLSDRFSAERPKGSFSTLEIQRTEQGDSAMYLCASSLQAANYGYTFGSGTRLTVV.

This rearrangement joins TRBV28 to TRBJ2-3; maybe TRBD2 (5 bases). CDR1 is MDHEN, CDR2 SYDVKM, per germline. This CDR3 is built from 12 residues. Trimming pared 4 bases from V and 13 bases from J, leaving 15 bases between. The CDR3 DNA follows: TGTGCCAGCAGTTCAAGGCATTTGGAGGAGTATTTT. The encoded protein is CASSSRHLEEYF. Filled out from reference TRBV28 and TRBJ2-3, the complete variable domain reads DVKVTQSSRYLVKRTGEKVFLECVQDMDHENMFWYRQDPGLGLRLIYFSYDVKMKEKGDIPEGYSVSREKKERFSLILESASTNQTSMYLCASSSRHLEEYFGPGTRLTVL.